This T cell receptor (beta chain) is from a study of blood T cell repertoires in COVID-19. The V and J ends lost 7 bases and 1 base, in that order; junction bases with no gene match: 7. The CDR3 has 15 amino acids. Germline CDR1 MNHEY, CDR2 SVGAGI. Repertoires were generated with immunoSEQ multiplex PCR, while TCRdb's copy carries only in-frame clones and drops some. The sample consists of about 49,000 clones, about 90% of them appearing once. This receptor was obtained from a man at least 80 years old with acute or convalescent COVID-19. Sequenced material: peripheral blood. This sequence joins TRBV6-5 and TRBJ2-7; 10 nucleotides match TRBD1. The DNA for the CDR3 is TGTGCCAGCAATCCGACAGGGGGCCGGTCCTACGAGCAGTACTTC. The encoded protein is CASNPTGGRSYEQYF.